A single sample gave rise to the 24 T cell receptor beta chains below, sequenced in a study of T cell responses to AZD1222 COVID-19 vaccine. Clones were sequenced by immunoSEQ multiplex PCR, and TCRdb holds only the in-frame ones, with some missing. The table shows 100,000 to 120,000 clones, with 82% occurring only once. This specimen was peripheral blood, taken on day 0 of AZD1222 vaccination. These receptors came from an adult in good health.

The CDR3 DNA reads as TGTGCCAGCTCACCAGCGGTGAATTACGAGCAGTACTTC. Its protein is CASSPAVNYEQYF. The chain has TRBV18 and TRBJ2-7; no clear D gene. The germline V and J ends were trimmed by 2 bases and 4 bases, with 9 bases remaining between them. CDR3 length equals 13 residues. CDR1 and CDR2 from the germline V gene are KGHSH and LQKENI.

This clone was seen a handful of times. The gene calls are TRBV5-1 and TRBJ2-7; the match to TRBD1 covers 8 bases. The CDR3 length is 14 residues. V was pared by 0 bases and J by 5 bases, with 4 bases of the junction left unmatched. CDR1 is SGHRS and CDR2 is YFSETQ in the germline V gene. The CDR3 region has the DNA TGCGCCAGCAGCTTGGGGCAGGGGGCCCACGAGCAGTACTTC. Amino acid sequence: CASSLGQGAHEQYF. The variable domain in full, completed from reference TRBV5-1 and TRBJ2-7, reads KAGVTQTPRYLIKTRGQQVTLSCSPISGHRSVSWYQQTPGQGLQFLFEYFSETQRNKGNFPGRFSGRQFSNSRSEMNVSTLELGDSALYLCASSLGQGAHEQYFGPGTRLTVT.

Concerning this clone: The junction and the germline gene differ at one end; a read error may be behind it. The genes are TRBV7-7 and TRBJ2-5; D may be TRBD2 (5 bases). The CDR3 totals 15 residues. The germline gives CDR1 SSHAT, CDR2 FNYEAQ (reference sequence). The CDR3 region is CASSQEITGVGTQYF. CDR3 coding DNA: TGTGCTAGCAGCCAAGAAATAACCGGGGTAGGGACCCAGTACTTC.

The V gene is TRBV3-1 (or the pseudogene TRBV3-2), the J gene TRBJ2-7, with D maybe TRBD2 (6 bases). The CDR3 contains 12 residues. Germline V gene sequence: CDR1 LGHDT, CDR2 YNNKEL (reference sequence). V was trimmed by 7 bases and J by 7 bases, leaving 14 bases between them. The CDR3 spells CASNMAGFEQYF. Written as DNA, the CDR3 is TGTGCCAGCAACATGGCGGGGTTTGAGCAGTACTTC.

The chain links TRBV29-1 to TRBJ2-3, with TRBD2 matching 13 bases. The CDR3 is made up of 17 amino acids. The trim removed 4 bases at V and 1 base at J, leaving 8 bases unmatched. From germline, CDR1 is SQVTM and CDR2 ANQGSEA. The CDR3 nucleotides are TGCAGCGTTGCGGGACTAGCGGGGAAGGGGGGCACAGATACGCAGTATTTT. Protein: CSVAGLAGKGGTDTQYF.

The chain recombines TRBV7-3 with TRBJ2-5; 8 nucleotides line up with TRBD2. The germline CDR1 and CDR2 sequences are SGHTA and FQGTGA. The CDR3 totals 13 residues. V gave up 5 bases and J gave up 7 bases; unmatched junction bases: 6. The CDR3 nucleotides are TGTGCCAGCAGCCCAAACGGGGGGGTGACCCAGTACTTC. Amino acids: CASSPNGGVTQYF.

The genes are TRBV29-1 and TRBJ1-1; D possibly corresponds to TRBD1 (5 bases). This CDR3 region has 14 residues. The germline V gene encodes CDR1 SQVTM and CDR2 ANQGSEA. Trimming left V 2 bases short and J 0 bases short, with 10 bases between. This CDR3 is CSVEPGRMNTEAFF. In DNA, the CDR3 is TGCAGCGTTGAACCGGGGCGAATGAACACTGAAGCTTTCTTT.

The chain couples TRBV25-1 to TRBJ1-4; the match to TRBD1 covers 7 bases. Germline V gene lookup returns CDR1 MGHDK and CDR2 SYGVNS. The CDR3 has 15 amino acids. V lost 5 bases, J lost 7 bases, and 10 bases stayed unmatched. The CDR3 protein is CASSKPTGRGEKLFF. The DNA for the CDR3 is TGTGCCAGCAGTAAACCGACAGGGCGCGGTGAAAAACTGTTTTTT.

The rearrangement uses TRBV6-2 or TRBV6-3 and TRBJ2-7; TRBD1 matches 10 bases. The CDR3 runs 15 residues. Trimming removed 5 bases from V and 5 bases from J; junction bases left unmatched: 9. Germline CDR1 MNHEY, CDR2 SVGEGT. The CDR3 nucleotides read TGTGCCAGCAGTCCCCAGGACAGGGGGTTCGACGAGCAGTACTTC. Translation: CASSPQDRGFDEQYF.

The chain employs TRBV7-9 and TRBJ1-2; D is possibly TRBD1 (6 bases). Germline CDR1 SEHNR, CDR2 FQNEAQ (reference sequence). The CDR3 contains 14 residues. V was shortened by 9 bases and J by 2 bases, with 16 bases between the two germline ends. CDR3 loop: CASDGDRPNYGYTF. CDR3 bases: TGTGCCAGTGACGGCGACAGGCCGAACTATGGCTACACCTTC.

V and J are TRBV27 and TRBJ1-1; possible D gene TRBD1, 5 bases. V lost 3 bases and J lost 1, with 12 bases in between. The CDR3 consists of 15 residues. Germline CDR1 reads MNHEY; CDR2 reads SMNVEV (reference sequence). The CDR3 nucleotides are TGTGCCAGCAGTTTGGGGGGACTGCCGAACACTGAAGCTTTCTTT. This codes for CASSLGGLPNTEAFF.

The rearrangement links TRBV3-1 (or the pseudogene TRBV3-2) to TRBJ2-7; D remains ambiguous. V lost 0 bases, J lost 0 bases, and 9 bases lay in between. The V gene's germline CDR1 is LGHDT and CDR2 YNNKEL (reference sequence). The CDR3 consists of 15 residues. CDR3 DNA: TGTGCCAGCAGCCAAGATTGCGGCAGCTCCTACGAGCAGTACTTC. Translation: CASSQDCGSSYEQYF.

The CDR3 protein is CASSSGTVNSEAFF. CDR3 DNA: TGTGCCAGCAGTTCCGGGACAGTTAACTCTGAAGCTTTCTTT. The V and J genes are TRBV6-2 or TRBV6-3 and TRBJ1-1; 7 bases match TRBD1. This CDR3 has 14 amino acids. Germline loops: CDR1 MNHEY, CDR2 SVGEGT. The J segment lost 6 bases and the V segment lost 4 bases, leaving 8 bases of the junction unmatched.

The chain uses TRBV5-6 and TRBJ2-2, with 9 bases that match TRBD1. With V trimmed by 1 base and J by 4 bases, 5 bases remained unmatched. Germline V gene sequence: CDR1 SGHDT, CDR2 YYEEEE. This CDR3 spans 16 amino acids. CDR3 in amino acids: CASSLTRTGATGELFF. CDR3 sequence (DNA): TGTGCCAGCAGCTTGACGAGGACAGGGGCCACCGGGGAGCTGTTTTTT.

The gene calls are TRBV9 and TRBJ1-3; unclear D gene. The CDR3 has 12 residues. Per the germline V gene, CDR1 is SGDLS and CDR2 is YYNGEE. The V end was cut by 7 bases, the J end by 4 bases, with 9 bases between. CDR3 protein: CASESTGNTIYF. CDR3 DNA: TGTGCCAGCGAATCCACGGGAAACACCATATATTTT.

The J gene is TRBJ2-7, the V gene TRBV30; possibly TRBD1 or TRBD2 for D (6 bases each). V shed 3 bases and J shed 3 bases, with 12 bases lying between them. Germline-derived CDR1 and CDR2 are GTSNPN and SVGIG (reference sequence). The CDR3 has 13 amino acids. The CDR3 sequence is CAWRNGGGYEQYF. The CDR3 nucleotides are TGTGCCTGGAGGAACGGGGGCGGCTACGAGCAGTACTTC.

The chain carries TRBV5-1 and TRBJ1-1, with 7 bases matching TRBD1. The CDR3 consists of 13 residues. The ends lost 0 bases at V and 9 bases at J; junction bases unmatched: 5. The germline V gene has CDR1 SGHRS and CDR2 YFSETQ. Here the CDR3 reads CASSLGGTEKAFF. CDR3 bases: TGCGCCAGCAGCTTGGGTGGGACAGAGAAAGCTTTCTTT.

J is TRBJ1-1 and V is TRBV6-2 or TRBV6-3, with 12 bases that match TRBD1. CDR3 length: 13 amino acids. Per the germline V gene, CDR1 is MNHEY and CDR2 is SVGEGT. V trimming: 2 bases; J trimming: 8 bases; junction bases outside the gene matches: 0. The chain's CDR3 is CASSYGTGGEAFF. The CDR3 DNA reads as TGTGCCAGCAGTTACGGGACAGGGGGCGAAGCTTTCTTT.

The chain has TRBV6-5 and TRBJ2-5; D unresolved. The CDR3 has 13 residues. V was clipped by 4 bases and J by 0 bases, with 6 bases between them. Germline V lookup: CDR1 MNHEY, CDR2 SVGAGI. The CDR3 region is CASSLGYQETQYF. CDR3 bases: TGTGCCAGCAGTTTGGGTTACCAAGAGACCCAGTACTTC.

This chain links TRBV7-2 with TRBJ1-5; a weak D match, TRBD1 (6 bases). The CDR3 has 14 residues. V gave up 5 bases and J gave up 3 bases, with 11 bases separating them. Per germline, CDR1 SGHTA and CDR2 FQGNSA. CDR3 in DNA: TGTGCCAGCAGCATACAGGGCCTCAATCAGCCCCAGCATTTT. Protein sequence: CASSIQGLNQPQHF.

V and J are TRBV5-1 and TRBJ2-1; 8 bases are a match to TRBD1. Germline V gene data show CDR1 as SGHRS and CDR2 as YFSETQ. The junction had 8 bases not matched to a gene; V was cut back by 4 bases and J by 5 bases. CDR3 size: 15 residues. CDR3 loop: CASSQGQGPHNEQFF. The CDR3 DNA reads TGCGCCAGCAGCCAAGGACAGGGCCCACACAATGAGCAGTTCTTC. Filled out from reference TRBV5-1 and TRBJ2-1, the complete variable domain reads KAGVTQTPRYLIKTRGQQVTLSCSPISGHRSVSWYQQTPGQGLQFLFEYFSETQRNKGNFPGRFSGRQFSNSRSEMNVSTLELGDSALYLCASSQGQGPHNEQFFGPGTRLTVL.

The V call is TRBV7-2, the J call TRBJ1-4; D is undetermined. CDR1 and CDR2 from the germline V gene are SGHTA and FQGNSA. V was trimmed by 5 bases and J by 4 bases, leaving 14 bases between them. The CDR3 runs to 15 residues. The CDR3 reads CASSRNRASNEKLFF. In DNA, the CDR3 is TGTGCCAGCAGCCGTAACCGGGCGAGTAATGAAAAACTGTTTTTT.

The chain employs TRBV20-1 and TRBJ1-1; no reliable D call. This CDR3 spans 11 amino acids. Per the germline V gene, CDR1 is DFQATT and CDR2 is SNEGSKA (reference sequence). Between the trimmed V and J ends, which lost 2 bases and 5 bases, there was a span of 6 bases. This CDR3 reads CSARLGTEAFF. The CDR3 DNA follows: TGCAGTGCTAGATTAGGGACTGAAGCTTTCTTT.

V and J are TRBV18 and TRBJ1-1; D remains unclear. Germline V lookup: CDR1 KGHSH, CDR2 LQKENI. The CDR3 is 15 residues long. Deletions cut 5 bases from V and 0 bases from J, with 13 bases between. The CDR3 bases are TGTGCCAGCTCAGCGGTACCCGGGATGAACACTGAAGCTTTCTTT. As protein: CASSAVPGMNTEAFF.